This entry describes one TCR beta chain. Its target is unknown. The junction shows a germline mismatch at one end, possibly a read error. Distinct nucleotide sequences in the sample also encode this CDR3. These data originate in a study of cytomegalovirus exposure and HLA in healthy donors. The study's findings and limits: Whilst most TCR sequences proved rare, a subset of public TCRs occurred across many donors. Reports showed the classifier diagnosing cytomegalovirus status with high specificity and sensitivity. Likely technical artifact: a cluster of highly shared sequence variants.

The CDR3 has 13 residues. Germline V CDR1 and CDR2: MNHEY, SVGAGI. PCR amplification relied on 60 Vbeta primers (plus 13 Jbeta primers). The method was immunoSEQ multiplex PCR; TCRdb's version includes in-frame clones alone and lacks a portion of them. The sample carries about 250,000 clones, roughly two thirds recorded once. The genes are TRBV6-5 and TRBJ1-1, with 7 bases identical to TRBD1. The sequence derives from a female donor in good health and CMV-seronegative. The material sequenced was PBMCs. The CDR3 region has the DNA TGTGCCACCCTCGGACAGGTCAACACTGAAGCCTTCTTT. As protein: CATLGQVNTEAFF.